Listed below are T cell receptor beta chains from one sample, sequenced in a study of blood T cell repertoires in COVID-19. Data came from immunoSEQ multiplex PCR; TCRdb stores just in-frame clones and leaves some out. The table has 250,000 to 300,000 clones, about 88% seen once. The sequenced sample consisted of peripheral blood. These receptors all stem from a woman between 35 and 50 years old who had recovered from COVID-19. CDR3s include the opening cysteine and the closing phenylalanine or tryptophan. The order of the fields is J gene, CDR3 length, D gene, clone size, V gene, CDR3 DNA, CDR3 protein. The D gene is left open where the match is weak. Some rows have no size entry. The others give once, few or many, or a class for an expanded clone.

TRBJ2-1,14,TRBD2,NA,TRBV2,TGTGCCCGCGGTGGGGGAGGGCCCTACAATGAGCAGTTCTTC,CARGGGGPYNEQFF
TRBJ1-6,12,NA,NA,TRBV19,TGTGCCAGTAGTTTTCTAGATTCACCCCTCCACTTT,CASSFLDSPLHF
TRBJ1-5,15,NA,NA,TRBV21-1,TGTGCCAGTACGACAGGGCACTATAGCAATCAGCCCCAGCATTTT,CASTTGHYSNQPQHF
TRBJ1-4,11,NA,NA,TRBV30,TGTGCCTGGAGTGCCGATGAAAAACTGTTTTTT,CAWSADEKLFF
TRBJ2-1,17,TRBD2,once,TRBV7-2,TGTGCCAGCAGCTCCCAGCCACTAGCGGGGCATATGAATGAGCAGTTCTTC,CASSSQPLAGHMNEQFF
TRBJ2-5,16,TRBD2,NA,TRBV11-1,TGTGCCAGCAGCCCGCCCCCGGGACTAGCGGAAGAGACCCAGTACTTC,CASSPPPGLAEETQYF
TRBJ2-2,17,TRBD2,NA,TRBV7-3,TGTGCCAGCAGCTCATCCCTGGGGCTAGCGGAAACCGGGGAGCTGTTTTTT,CASSSSLGLAETGELFF
TRBJ1-5,14,NA,NA,TRBV27,TGTGCCAGCAGTTCCCAGGGAAACAATCAGCCCCAGCATTTT,CASSSQGNNQPQHF
TRBJ2-7,14,TRBD2,NA,TRBV7-9,TGTGCCAGCAGCCTCCTAGCGGGGCCCTACGAGCAGTACTTC,CASSLLAGPYEQYF
TRBJ2-2,16,NA,NA,TRBV6-6,TGTGCCAGCAGTCCCCCCTGGGGGGAGGCCACCGGGGAGCTGTTTTTT,CASSPPWGEATGELFF
TRBJ1-6,19,NA,NA,TRBV19,TGTGCCAGTGGGGCGGGCCACCAGGGGCCGAGCTCCTATAATTCACCCCTCCACTTT,CASGAGHQGPSSYNSPLHF
TRBJ1-2,11,NA,NA,TRBV5-1,TGCGCCAGCAGCTTAGGGGTCGGCTACACCTTC,CASSLGVGYTF
TRBJ1-3,14,NA,NA,TRBV11-3,TGTGCCAGCAGCCCTCGGGGGTCTGGAAACACCATATATTTT,CASSPRGSGNTIYF
TRBJ1-2,11,TRBD1,NA,TRBV29-1,TGCAGCGCAGGGGGGGGCTATGGCTACACCTTC,CSAGGGYGYTF
TRBJ2-1,15,NA,NA,TRBV4-3,TGCGCCAGCAGCCAGTCGGCAGGCTCCTACAATGAGCAGTTCTTC,CASSQSAGSYNEQFF
TRBJ1-1,13,TRBD1,NA,TRBV19,TGTGCCAGTACTGACAGGGAGAACACTGAAGCTTTCTTT,CASTDRENTEAFF
TRBJ1-2,8,NA,NA,TRBV5-4,TGTGCCGGCGGAGGAGGGACCTTC,CAGGGGTF
TRBJ1-1,14,NA,NA,TRBV18,TGTGCCAGCTCACAAGGGACTCTGAACACTGAAGCTTTCTTT,CASSQGTLNTEAFF
TRBJ1-1,13,NA,once,TRBV19,TGTGCCAGTAGTATGCTCCGGGACACTGAAGCTTTCTTT,CASSMLRDTEAFF
TRBJ1-3,12,NA,NA,TRBV29-1,TGCAGCGTTGCCTTGTCCGGAAACACCATATATTTT,CSVALSGNTIYF
TRBJ1-2,16,NA,NA,TRBV19,TGTGCCAGTAGGCCCCAAGAGACAGGAACTAACTATGGCTACACCTTC,CASRPQETGTNYGYTF
TRBJ2-2,15,TRBD2,NA,TRBV6-5,TGTGCCAGCACCCCTAGCGGGAGTATTGCCGGGGAGCTGTTTTTT,CASTPSGSIAGELFF
TRBJ2-3,15,NA,NA,TRBV4-3,TGCGCCAGCAGCCAAGATAGGGGGGGGGCAGATACGCAGTATTTT,CASSQDRGGADTQYF
TRBJ2-3,16,TRBD2,NA,TRBV7-6,TGTGCCAGCAGCGCGGGACTAGACCCTAGCACAGATACGCAGTATTTT,CASSAGLDPSTDTQYF
TRBJ1-3,16,TRBD1,NA,TRBV19,TGTGCCAGCCCCTGCACGCCCCCAGGGGGAGGAAACACCATATATTTT,CASPCTPPGGGNTIYF
TRBJ1-1,14,TRBD1,NA,TRBV5-1,TGCGCCAGCACAGGGGGACAAGCGAACACTGAAGCTTTCTTT,CASTGGQANTEAFF
TRBJ1-1,15,NA,few,TRBV9,TGTGCCAGCAGCGTGTTGGGGGGAATGAACACTGAAGCTTTCTTT,CASSVLGGMNTEAFF
TRBJ2-1,19,TRBD2,NA,TRBV7-9,TGTGCCAGCAGCTTAGCGCGGCTAGCGGGAGGGCCTGGGGACAATGAGCAGTTCTTC,CASSLARLAGGPGDNEQFF
TRBJ2-7,11,NA,NA,TRBV20-1,TGCAGTGCTCCGCTAGTCTACGAGCAGTACTTC,CSAPLVYEQYF